This is a list of T cell receptor beta chains from one sample in a study of blood T cell repertoires in COVID-19. TCRdb's copy holds only in-frame clones and misses some; the assay was immunoSEQ multiplex PCR. The top ten clones hold 3.7% of a sample with a few hundred thousand clones, 75% to 90% of them seen once. Input material: peripheral blood. The receptors were gathered from a woman aged 40 to 50 with acute or convalescent COVID-19. CDR3s include the opening cysteine and the closing phenylalanine or tryptophan. The D gene is left open where the match is weak. Where a row states a size, it is once, few, many or the class of an expanded clone; other rows omit it.

TRBJ1-2 | TRBV21-1 | NA | NA | CASSPQGAGPNYGYTF | TGTGCCAGCAGCCCACAGGGGGCAGGCCCCAACTATGGCTACACCTTC
TRBJ2-1 | TRBV3-1/TRBV3-2 | TRBD2 | NA | CASSNPRGGHNEQFF | TGTGCCAGCAGCAATCCCCGGGGGGGCCACAATGAGCAGTTCTTC
TRBJ2-4 | TRBV23-1 | TRBD1 | NA | CASTKPGQRNIQYF | TGCGCCAGCACTAAGCCGGGACAGCGAAACATTCAGTACTTC
TRBJ1-5 | TRBV18 | TRBD1 | NA | CASSPDRVVGNQPQHF | TGTGCCAGCTCCCCCGACAGGGTGGTTGGCAATCAGCCCCAGCATTTT
TRBJ1-2 | TRBV10-3 | NA | NA | CAISDGINYGYTF | TGTGCCATCAGTGACGGGATAAACTATGGCTACACCTTC
TRBJ1-1 | TRBV3-1/TRBV3-2 | NA | NA | CASSQQGLNTEAFF | TGTGCCAGCAGCCAACAGGGATTGAACACTGAAGCTTTCTTT
TRBJ2-3 | TRBV9 | NA | NA | CASSVGESWAGRTDTQYF | TGTGCCAGCAGCGTAGGAGAGTCTTGGGCAGGGCGCACAGATACGCAGTATTTT
TRBJ1-2 | TRBV6-6 | NA | NA | CASDVTGRNYGYTF | TGTGCCAGCGATGTAACAGGGCGGAACTATGGCTACACCTTC
TRBJ1-1 | TRBV11-2 | NA | NA | CASSQGVPEAFF | TGTGCCAGCAGTCAAGGGGTCCCTGAAGCTTTCTTT
TRBJ2-1 | TRBV5-4 | TRBD2 | NA | CASSFYGGGFNEQFF | TGTGCCAGCAGCTTTTACGGGGGGGGTTTCAATGAGCAGTTCTTC
TRBJ1-2 | TRBV19 | NA | NA | CASSPGLNYGYTF | TGTGCCAGTAGTCCAGGGTTAAACTATGGCTACACCTTC
TRBJ1-5 | TRBV7-9 | TRBD1 | NA | CASSSSGTGSNQPQHF | TGTGCCAGCAGCTCGTCCGGGACAGGGAGTAATCAGCCCCAGCATTTT
TRBJ1-4 | TRBV24-1 | NA | NA | CATSRVKEVEKLFF | TGTGCCACCAGTCGTGTGAAAGAGGTTGAAAAACTGTTTTTT
TRBJ1-2 | TRBV7-2 | TRBD1 | once | CASSWRGQGSYGYTF | TGTGCCAGCAGCTGGAGAGGACAGGGATCCTATGGCTACACCTTC
TRBJ2-2 | TRBV9 | NA | NA | CASSPTGRELFF | TGTGCCAGCAGCCCCACAGGTCGGGAGCTGTTTTTT
TRBJ1-2 | TRBV28 | NA | NA | CASSSPTGVYGYTF | TGTGCCAGCAGTTCCCCGACTGGAGTCTATGGCTACACCTTC
TRBJ2-3 | TRBV30 | NA | NA | CAWSVRGTDTQYF | TGTGCCTGGAGTGTACGCGGCACAGATACGCAGTATTTT
TRBJ1-1 | TRBV4-1 | NA | NA | CASSLLEGGAKETEAFF | TGCGCCAGCAGCCTACTAGAGGGGGGGGCGAAGGAAACTGAAGCTTTCTTT
TRBJ1-2 | TRBV18 | NA | NA | CASSPWEGGYTF | TGTGCCAGCTCACCATGGGAGGGTGGCTACACCTTC
TRBJ1-1 | TRBV2 | NA | NA | CASSVRLNTEAFF | TGTGCCAGCAGTGTGAGGCTGAACACTGAAGCTTTCTTT
TRBJ1-2 | TRBV27 | NA | NA | CASSKEGVDGYTF | TGTGCCAGCAGTAAGGAGGGAGTTGATGGCTACACCTTC
TRBJ1-4 | TRBV5-1 | TRBD1 | once | CASSYYRGREKLFF | TGCGCCAGCAGCTACTACAGGGGTCGTGAAAAACTGTTTTTT
TRBJ1-5 | TRBV6-1 | NA | NA | CASSEHTQEPQHF | TGTGCCAGCAGTGAACACACACAAGAGCCCCAGCATTTT
TRBJ2-3 | TRBV6-5 | NA | once | CASRLGSDTDTQYF | TGTGCCAGCAGGCTAGGCTCAGACACAGATACGCAGTATTTT
TRBJ1-1 | TRBV7-3 | NA | NA | CASSLGGFSTEAFF | TGTGCCAGCAGCTTAGGGGGGTTTAGTACTGAAGCTTTCTTT
TRBJ2-5 | TRBV7-2 | TRBD2 | NA | CASSLRLAGPGETQYF | TGTGCCAGCAGCTTACGACTAGCGGGGCCGGGGGAGACCCAGTACTTC
TRBJ2-5 | TRBV5-1 | TRBD2 | NA | CASSAGGALETQYF | TGCGCCAGCAGTGCCGGGGGGGCCTTGGAGACCCAGTACTTC
TRBJ1-1 | TRBV5-1 | NA | NA | CASSLGTGGSTEAFF | TGCGCCAGCAGCTTGGGAACAGGCGGTTCCACTGAAGCTTTCTTT
TRBJ2-5 | TRBV5-1 | TRBD2 | NA | CASSLARTSGVETQYF | TGCGCCAGCAGCTTGGCCCGGACTAGCGGGGTAGAGACCCAGTACTTC
TRBJ1-1 | TRBV25-1 | NA | many | CASSEYSDRLNTEAFF | TGTGCCAGCAGTGAATATTCAGACAGACTGAACACTGAAGCTTTCTTT
TRBJ2-3 | TRBV5-1 | NA | NA | CASSLGTSTDTQYF | TGCGCCAGCAGCTTGGGGACTTCCACAGATACGCAGTATTTT
TRBJ2-5 | TRBV6-1 | NA | NA | CASSEIVQVIQETQYF | TGTGCCAGCAGTGAGATAGTACAGGTTATACAAGAGACCCAGTACTTC
TRBJ2-5 | TRBV12-2 | NA | NA | CASRLVLGGTEQETQYF | TGTGCAAGTCGCTTAGTTCTCGGCGGGACAGAACAAGAGACCCAGTACTTC
TRBJ1-2 | TRBV28 | NA | NA | CASSSRETIANYGYTF | TGTGCCAGCAGCTCCCGGGAGACCATAGCTAACTATGGCTACACCTTC
TRBJ1-2 | TRBV2 | TRBD1 | NA | CASPPKQGGGYTF | TGTGCCAGTCCCCCTAAACAGGGGGGTGGCTACACCTTC
TRBJ1-2 | TRBV6-1 | NA | NA | CASSEQAVYGYTF | TGTGCCAGCAGTGAACAGGCAGTCTATGGCTACACCTTC
TRBJ2-3 | TRBV6-4 | TRBD2 | NA | CASRLGGTDTQYF | TGTGCCAGCAGATTGGGGGGGACAGATACGCAGTATTTT
TRBJ1-1 | TRBV5-1 | NA | once | CASSLVEGRAEAFF | TGCGCCAGCAGCTTGGTGGAGGGAAGGGCTGAAGCTTTCTTT
TRBJ1-2 | TRBV6-1 | NA | NA | CASSDAGRGGDYGYTF | TGTGCCAGCAGTGATGCTGGACGAGGGGGTGACTATGGCTACACCTTC
TRBJ2-3 | TRBV5-1 | TRBD2 | NA | CASSLAGLGADTQYF | TGCGCCAGCAGCTTGGCGGGACTAGGCGCAGATACGCAGTATTTT
TRBJ1-1 | TRBV3-1/TRBV3-2 | NA | NA | CASSQVSSNTEAFF | TGTGCCAGCAGCCAAGTATCCTCGAACACTGAAGCTTTCTTT
TRBJ2-1 | TRBV7-9 | NA | NA | CASSPPIRDIHNEQFF | TGTGCCAGCAGCCCCCCGATCCGGGACATCCACAATGAGCAGTTCTTC
TRBJ1-1 | TRBV3-1/TRBV3-2 | NA | NA | CASRSIDKNTEAFF | TGTGCCAGCAGGTCCATCGACAAGAACACTGAAGCTTTCTTT
TRBJ2-2 | TRBV2 | TRBD2 | NA | CASSERASGGPFTGELFF | TGTGCCAGCAGTGAGCGGGCTAGCGGGGGGCCTTTCACCGGGGAGCTGTTTTTT
TRBJ1-2 | TRBV11-2 | TRBD1 | few | CASSFTGAHYGYTF | TGTGCCAGCAGTTTTACAGGGGCCCACTATGGCTACACCTTC
TRBJ1-4 | TRBV28 | NA | NA | CASRKDSPGEKLFF | TGTGCCAGCAGGAAGGACAGCCCAGGGGAAAAACTGTTTTTT
TRBJ2-1 | TRBV5-1 | NA | NA | CASSLAQLGGQNNEQFF | TGCGCCAGCAGCTTGGCGCAGCTCGGGGGGCAAAACAATGAGCAGTTCTTC
TRBJ2-1 | TRBV7-9 | NA | NA | CASSLLEAGREQFF | TGTGCCAGCAGCCTCCTCGAGGCAGGGCGTGAGCAGTTCTTC
TRBJ2-3 | TRBV11-2 | TRBD2 | NA | CASSFTLAGGTDTQYF | TGTGCCAGCAGCTTTACGCTAGCGGGGGGCACAGATACGCAGTATTTT
TRBJ1-2 | TRBV3-1/TRBV3-2 | NA | NA | CASSLSRVSGGYTF | TGTGCCAGCAGCCTCTCGAGGGTATCCGGGGGCTACACCTTC
TRBJ2-1 | TRBV18 | TRBD1 | NA | CASSLTGTGANEQFF | TGTGCCAGCTCACTTACCGGGACAGGGGCCAATGAGCAGTTCTTC
TRBJ2-5 | TRBV13 | NA | NA | CASSLGRGTEETQYF | TGTGCCAGCAGCTTAGGCCGGGGGACAGAAGAGACCCAGTACTTC